Below, 7 T cell receptor beta chains from the same sample are listed, as sequenced in a study of Graves' ophthalmopathy and Graves' hyperthyroidism. For repertoire sequencing, the TCR beta CDR3 regions were amplified from RNA transcripts. HTBI primers primed a first-round RT-PCR, and a second-round multiplex PCR followed. TCRdb recomputed calls from the multiplex PCR reads with MiXCR, one row per CDR3 protein. The profile covers 200,000 to 300,000 distinct CDR3 sequences, with about 47% appearing a single time and approximately 44% taken by the ten largest. Input material: peripheral blood. Receptors originate from an adult man with Graves' ophthalmopathy.

The V and J genes are TRBV10-3 and TRBJ1-2, with 9 bases identical to TRBD1. Per germline, CDR1 ENHRY and CDR2 SYGVKD. Trimming took 10 bases from V and 0 from J; bases not matched to a gene: 6. The CDR3 consists of 14 residues. The CDR3 region has the DNA TGTGCCAGCAGGGGGGACAGGGCTAACTATGGCTACACCTTC. Protein: CASRGDRANYGYTF.

This chain links TRBV7-9 with TRBJ2-7; D ambiguous. This CDR3 has 14 residues. The germline CDR1 and CDR2 sequences are SEHNR and FQNEAQ (reference sequence). The germline V and J ends were trimmed by 5 bases and 7 bases, with 18 bases remaining between them. The CDR3 DNA is TGTGCCAGCAGCGACACCTACCTATCTCAAGAGCAGTACTTC. It is translated as CASSDTYLSQEQYF.

The genes are TRBV20-1 and TRBJ2-2; D is uncertain. The germline V gene has CDR1 DFQATT and CDR2 SNEGSKA (reference sequence). The CDR3 runs to 14 residues. The V and J ends lost 3 bases and 1 base respectively, with 9 bases between them. Here the CDR3 reads CSASGSLNTGELFF. For the CDR3, the DNA is TGCAGTGCTAGTGGCAGCTTGAACACCGGGGAGCTGTTTTTT.

The chain combines TRBV20-1 with TRBJ2-5; the D call may be TRBD1 or TRBD2 (5 bases each). This CDR3 region has 14 residues. Trimming took 4 bases from V and 2 from J, leaving 14 bases between them. The germline V gene encodes CDR1 DFQATT and CDR2 SNEGSKA (reference sequence). The CDR3 DNA follows: TGCAGTGCTACCCCCGCAGAGGGGCAAGAGACCCAGTACTTC. This encodes CSATPAEGQETQYF.

The J gene is TRBJ2-7, the V gene TRBV12-3 or TRBV12-4, with a tentative D call TRBD2 (7 bases). The CDR3 length is 15 residues. V was clipped by 3 bases and J by 3 bases, with 15 bases between them. CDR3 sequence reads: CASSLSRGGGYEQYF. For the CDR3, the DNA is TGTGCCAGCAGTTTGTCGCGGGGAGGGGGCTACGAGCAGTACTTC.

The chain employs TRBV10-3 and TRBJ2-5, with TRBD1 matching 9 bases. The CDR3 is 15 residues long. CDR1 and CDR2 (germline): ENHRY, SYGVKD. With 4 bases clipped from V and 5 bases from J, the junction kept 8 bases outside the gene matches. The CDR3 DNA is TGTGCCATCAGTGCCACCGAGGGGACAGGGGAGACCCAGTACTTC. This gives the protein CAISATEGTGETQYF.

Points on this clonotype: Its ends do not fully match the called genes, so a read error is possible. CDR3 sequence: CSASTYGQPF. DNA for the CDR3: TGCAGTGCTAGCACCTACGGACAGCCCTTC. V is TRBV20-1 and J is TRBJ1-2, with D maybe TRBD1 (6 bases). The CDR3 is 10 amino acids. Per germline, CDR1 DFQATT and CDR2 SNEGSKA (reference sequence).